Sequencing of this TCR beta chain was carried out in a study of T cell responses to AZD1222 COVID-19 vaccine. Turning to the study itself: Analyses pooled second doses at about 4 or about 12 weeks.

With regard to this clone: Its antigen is unknown.

Germline V CDR1 and CDR2: DFQATT, SNEGSKA (reference sequence). The CDR3 is made up of 10 amino acids. V dropped 6 bases and J dropped 11 bases, with 13 bases sitting between them. Only in-frame clones appear in the TCRdb table, and some are missing; sequencing was by immunoSEQ multiplex PCR. The sample holds under 200,000 clones, 85% to 95% seen once. Regarding the study as a whole: Repertoire samples came only from after the peak T cell response.

The genes are TRBV20-1 and TRBJ1-1; D not resolved. Sequences were derived from peripheral blood, sampled on day 0 of AZD1222 vaccination. The receptor was derived from an adult in good health. The CDR3 sequence is CSASSDGAFF. In DNA form, the CDR3 reads TGCAGTGCGTCGAGCGATGGGGCTTTCTTT.